The 2 T cell receptor beta chains listed next were all sequenced from one sample in a study of blood T cell repertoires in COVID-19. Data came from immunoSEQ multiplex PCR; TCRdb stores just in-frame clones and leaves some out. The top ten clones hold roughly 2.9% of a sample with about 150,000 clones, around 89% of them seen once. The sample taken for sequencing was peripheral blood. The source of these receptors is a man aged 55 to 70 with active or convalescent COVID-19.

The rearrangement uses TRBV20-1 and TRBJ2-7, with D possibly matching TRBD1 (6 bases). The V end lost 6 bases, the J end lost 6 bases, and 12 bases lay between the germline ends. CDR3 length: 11 residues. Germline CDR1 and CDR2: DFQATT and SNEGSKA (reference sequence). The CDR3 DNA follows: TGCAGTGCATTACACAGGGTCGAGCAGTACTTC. Translation: CSALHRVEQYF.

The chain uses TRBV6-1 and TRBJ2-6, with D unresolved. Germline lookup yields CDR1 MNHNS and CDR2 SASEGT. V lost 2 bases and J lost 3, with 8 bases in between. This CDR3 region has 15 residues. As DNA, the CDR3 is TGTGCCAGCAGTGAACTAGGTTTTGGGGCCAACGTCCTGACTTTC. Protein sequence: CASSELGFGANVLTF.